Below are 27 T cell receptor beta chains sequenced from a single sample in a study of tumor-infiltrating lymphocytes in oesophageal squamous cell carcinoma. MiXCR, applied by TCRdb to the PCR reads, yields one record per CDR3 protein. In the table there are roughly 21,000 distinct CDR3 sequences, roughly two fifths of which are singletons. Material: esophageal tumor tissue. The receptors stem from a male donor with esophageal squamous cell carcinoma.

This sequence joins TRBV18 and TRBJ1-1, with 10 bases aligning to TRBD1. CDR3 length equals 15 residues. The germline gives CDR1 KGHSH, CDR2 LQKENI. Unmatched junction bases numbered 2, after V lost 0 bases and J lost 4 bases. Here the CDR3 DNA reads TGTGCCAGCTCACCACCGGACAGGGGGAGCACTGAAGCTTTCTTT. It is translated as CASSPPDRGSTEAFF.

Concerning this clonotype: This clone may be a read error of a much larger clone one base away. The chain combines TRBV24-1 with TRBJ2-7; D is unclear. This CDR3 region has 16 residues. Trimming took 0 bases from V and 7 from J, leaving 18 bases between them. Germline CDR1 is KGHDR and CDR2 is SFDVKD. The CDR3 region is CATSDLRPSTPGEQYF. CDR3 in DNA: TGTGCCACCAGTGATTTGCGACCTTCTACCCCAGGTGAGCAGTACTTC.

This clonotype was seen a handful of times. The rearrangement uses TRBV18 and TRBJ2-7; weak D call: TRBD2 (5 bases). The better agreement between TRBJ2-1 and the DNA end casts doubt on the J call. CDR1 KGHSH and CDR2 LQKENI come from the germline V gene. The CDR3 consists of 15 residues. CDR3 bases: TGTGCCAGCTCACCACCGAATGGAGGTGACAATGAGCAGTTCTTC. This codes for CASSPPNGGDNEQFF.

Comments on this clonotype: The junction differs from germline at one of its ends, possibly a read error. J is TRBJ2-3 and V is TRBV7-6, with 11 bases aligning to TRBD1. The end of the DNA fits TRBJ2-1 better, so the J call may be wrong. CDR3 size: 15 residues. The germline V gene encodes CDR1 SGHVS and CDR2 FNYEAQ. The CDR3 here is CASSRGQGAMETQFF. Here the CDR3 DNA reads TGTGCTAGCAGCCGCGGACAGGGGGCGATGGAGACCCAGTTCTTC.

This clonotype has only one observation. J is TRBJ2-5 and V is TRBV11-2; no firm D call. V was trimmed by 4 bases and J by 0 bases, leaving 9 bases between them. CDR3 length: 14 amino acids. Per the germline V gene, CDR1 is SGHAT and CDR2 is FQNNGV. The CDR3 sequence is CASSSTANQETQYF. The CDR3 DNA reads as TGTGCCAGCAGCTCCACGGCCAACCAAGAGACCCAGTACTTC.

Comment on this clonotype: This is likely a read error, given that the CDR3 carries no conserved phenylalanine or tryptophan at its end. Because the CDR3's place on the DNA is in doubt, the DNA is left out and the CDR3 is given as listed by TCRdb. The J gene is TRBJ2-6, the V gene TRBV10-1. The CDR3 extends over 9 residues, inclusive of both ends. Looked up from germline, CDR1 is WNHNN and CDR2 is SYGVQD (reference sequence). The CDR3 region is CASSEGLTS.

As DNA, the CDR3 is TGTGCCAGCAGTTCCACCTGGGCCACCATGACCTACGAGCAGTACTTC. The encoded protein is CASSSTWATMTYEQYF. This chain uses TRBV6-8 with TRBJ2-7; D unclear. The CDR3 is 16 residues long. V dropped 4 bases and J dropped 2 bases, with 18 bases sitting between them. Germline assignment: CDR1 MNHGY and CDR2 SAAAGT.

Comments on this clonotype: The junction differs from germline at one of its ends, possibly a read error. The chain combines TRBV28 with TRBJ2-3; TRBD1 agrees at 8 bases. The length of the CDR3 is 13 residues. The germline gives CDR1 MDHEN, CDR2 SYDVKM. The CDR3 sequence is CASSFDRGTEAYF. DNA for the CDR3: TGTGCCAGCAGTTTCGACAGGGGCACTGAAGCTTACTTT.

The V call is TRBV6-2 or TRBV6-3, the J call TRBJ1-2; 8 positions agree with TRBD1. J gave up 4 bases and V 7 bases, and 11 bases lay outside the gene matches. CDR1 and CDR2 from the germline V gene are MNHEY and SVGEGT. This CDR3 comprises 15 residues. The CDR3 region has the DNA TGTGCCAGCACCGGACAGGGAGGGTCTAGCTATGGCTACACCTTC. It is translated as CASTGQGGSSYGYTF.

The rearrangement joins TRBV27 to TRBJ2-5; tentatively, D is TRBD1 or TRBD2 (5 bases each). Gene TRBJ2-7 matches the end of the DNA better, so the J call may be wrong. Germline CDR1 reads MNHEY; CDR2 reads SMNVEV (reference sequence). The CDR3 is 15 residues long. The DNA of the CDR3 is TGTGCCAGCAGTTTATGGGGAGACAGTGGCTACGAGCAGTACTTC. Translation: CASSLWGDSGYEQYF.

V usage is TRBV27 and J usage is TRBJ2-5; unclear D gene. The CDR3 contains 16 residues. Between the trimmed V and J ends, which lost 3 bases and 2 bases, there was a span of 16 bases. The V gene's germline CDR1 is MNHEY and CDR2 SMNVEV (reference sequence). The CDR3 is CASSFLGNGVQETQYF. The CDR3 DNA sequence: TGTGCCAGCAGTTTTTTGGGGAATGGAGTTCAAGAGACCCAGTACTTC.

Here the CDR3 reads CASSLGDYTDTQYF. The CDR3 region has the DNA TGTGCCAGCAGCTTAGGCGATTACACAGATACGCAGTATTTT. The chain employs TRBV11-2 and TRBJ2-3; D uncertain. The ends were cut back, 1 base at V and 2 bases at J, with 7 bases in the middle. The CDR3 has 14 amino acids. Per germline, CDR1 SGHAT and CDR2 FQNNGV.

The chain employs TRBV7-2 and TRBJ2-3, with D unclear. Germline V CDR1 and CDR2: SGHTA, FQGNSA. The length of the CDR3 is 15 residues. Trimming took 4 bases from V and 2 from J, leaving 13 bases between them. This chain's CDR3 is CASSSRLINTDTQYF. The CDR3 DNA sequence: TGTGCCAGCAGCTCCCGCCTCATCAACACAGATACGCAGTATTTT. The full variable domain, rest sourced from reference TRBV7-2 and TRBJ2-3, is GAGVSQSPSNKVTEKGKDVELRCDPISGHTALYWYRQSLGQGLEFLIYFQGNSAPDKSGLPSDRFSAERTGGSVSTLTIQRTQQEDSAVYLCASSSRLINTDTQYFGPGTRLTVL.

This clonotype has just a few counts. The rearrangement links TRBV4-1 to TRBJ1-5, with a possible D match to TRBD1 (5 bases). The CDR3 has 18 residues. Germline CDR1 is MGHRA and CDR2 is YSYEKL. V was pared by 0 bases and J by 2 bases, with 17 bases between. For the CDR3, the DNA is TGCGCCAGCAGCCAAGATTCGACAGTTATATTTGGCAATCAGCCCCAGCATTTT. Its protein product is CASSQDSTVIFGNQPQHF.

This clonotype has ten or more counts. The genes are TRBV11-3 and TRBJ1-3, with D uncertain. The CDR3 spans 17 residues. Germline V gene sequence: CDR1 SGHNT, CDR2 YENEEA. The V end lost 2 bases, the J end lost 0 bases, and 14 bases lay between the germline ends. CDR3 in amino acids: CASSLCSSQSSGNTIYF. The CDR3 region has the DNA TGTGCCAGCAGCTTATGTTCCAGTCAGAGCTCTGGAAACACCATATATTTT.

The rearrangement uses TRBV25-1 and TRBJ2-3; 15 positions match TRBD2. Germline loops: CDR1 MGHDK, CDR2 SYGVNS. CDR3 size: 16 residues. Unmatched junction bases numbered 2, after V lost 2 bases and J lost 5 bases. The CDR3 here is CASSEGLAGGGDTQYF. CDR3 bases: TGTGCCAGCAGTGAAGGACTAGCGGGAGGGGGAGATACGCAGTATTTT.

This clonotype has only a few counts. The junction shows a germline mismatch at one end, possibly a read error. This chain connects TRBV7-6 to TRBJ2-7; 7 bases map to TRBD1. The J call may be wrong; the DNA end is better matched by TRBJ2-1. Germline V gives CDR1 SGHVS, CDR2 FNYEAQ. The CDR3 has 13 amino acids. The CDR3 loop reads CASSSDRNNEQFF. The DNA of the CDR3 is TGTGCTAGCAGCTCGGACAGGAACAATGAGCAGTTCTTC.

The chain is built from TRBV7-6 and TRBJ2-4; 10 nucleotides match TRBD2. The DNA end is more similar to TRBJ2-1, so the J call may be wrong. CDR1 SGHVS and CDR2 FNYEAQ come from the germline V gene. The CDR3 spans 16 residues. DNA for the CDR3: TGTGCCAGCAGCCGGGGGGTAGCGGGGGGCAACAATGAGCAGTTCTTC. Encoded protein: CASSRGVAGGNNEQFF.

Many counts were recorded for this clonotype. V is TRBV19 and J is TRBJ1-1, with TRBD1 matching over 9 bases. The germline gives CDR1 LNHDA, CDR2 SQIVND (reference sequence). V trimming: 5 bases; J trimming: 6 bases; junction bases outside the gene matches: 7. CDR3 length: 14 residues. CDR3 protein: CASSVGQGSAEAFF. The CDR3 nucleotides are TGTGCCAGTAGTGTCGGACAGGGGAGCGCTGAAGCTTTCTTT.

This clonotype was counted many times. J is TRBJ2-1 and V is TRBV5-1; weak D call: TRBD1 (6 bases). The CDR3 contains 13 residues. V was shortened by 7 bases and J by 5 bases, with 13 bases between the two germline ends. Per germline, CDR1 SGHRS and CDR2 YFSETQ. The CDR3 nucleotides read TGCGCCAGCGCCCGGGGACAAAACAATGAGCAGTTCTTC. Its translation: CASARGQNNEQFF.

This clonotype was found a few times. The chain combines TRBV7-2 with TRBJ2-5; no firm D call. V lost 5 bases to trimming and J lost 9 bases, with 10 bases between them. CDR1 is SGHTA, CDR2 FQGNSA, per germline. CDR3 length equals 11 residues. CDR3 DNA: TGTGCCAGCAGCCAAAGGCAGGCCCAGTACTTC. Translating gives CASSQRQAQYF.

This clonotype is categorized as medium-sized. This chain links TRBV7-8 with TRBJ2-3, with D hard to call. The CDR3 runs 13 residues. V gave up 0 bases and J gave up 5 bases, with 6 bases separating them. Germline CDR1 is SGHVS and CDR2 is FQNEAQ. The CDR3 region has the DNA TGTGCCAGCAGCTTAGCCCCCCGAGATACGCAGTATTTT. It is translated as CASSLAPRDTQYF.

This clonotype was seen many times. J is TRBJ2-7 and V is TRBV18; 7 nucleotides match TRBD1. After removal of 3 bases from V and 3 bases from J, the junction contained 8 bases not matched to a gene. CDR1 and CDR2 from the germline V gene are KGHSH and LQKENI. This CDR3 is built from 15 residues. CDR3 bases: TGTGCCAGCTCACCCTCTGGACAGGCAGGCTACGAGCAGTACTTC. Its protein product is CASSPSGQAGYEQYF.

The chain employs TRBV12-3 or TRBV12-4 and TRBJ2-6; no clear D. The J call may be mistaken, given a closer DNA end match to TRBJ2-5. This CDR3 region has 11 residues. CDR3 DNA: TGTGCCAGCAGTAATCGGGAGACCCAGTACTTC. This encodes CASSNRETQYF.

This clonotype has more than one count but fewer than ten. This rearrangement joins TRBV5-1 to TRBJ1-5, with a weak D call TRBD1 (5 bases). CDR1 is SGHRS, CDR2 YFSETQ, per germline. V dropped 4 bases and J dropped 16 bases, with 24 bases sitting between them. The length of the CDR3 is 14 residues. DNA for the CDR3: TGCGCCAGCAGCCGGACAAGTGACGATTCACCCCTCCATTTT. This codes for CASSRTSDDSPLHF.

This clonotype was observed at least ten times. The chain couples TRBV6-1 to TRBJ1-5; no reliable D call. Germline CDR1 and CDR2: MNHNS and SASEGT. The CDR3 contains 14 residues. V lost 3 bases to trimming and J lost 9 bases, with 15 bases between them. The CDR3 region is CASSEMGNRRPQHF. CDR3 coding DNA: TGTGCCAGCAGTGAGATGGGCAATAGGCGGCCCCAGCATTTT.

This clonotype was observed many times. The chain employs TRBV18 and TRBJ1-2; 8 nucleotides align to TRBD1. Germline V lookup: CDR1 KGHSH, CDR2 LQKENI. The CDR3 is made up of 16 amino acids. Losses at the gene ends were 2 bases for V and 0 bases for J; bases not matched to a gene: 5. CDR3 in amino acids: CASSPVGTGANYGYTF. The DNA of the CDR3 is TGTGCCAGCTCACCAGTGGGGACAGGCGCTAACTATGGCTACACCTTC.